These 14 T cell receptor beta chains originate from one sample sequenced in a study of shared clonotypes between healthy human individuals. Naive CD8 cells were CD45RO-negative, positively selected for CCR7, excluding terminally differentiated effector memory CD45RA+ cells. Here immunoSEQ multiplex PCR was the method, and the copy in TCRdb shows in-frame clones only, minus some. The sample lists around 1.9 million clones, over 85% occurring once. Sequenced: naive CD8+ T cells from PBMCs. All receptors come from a man in his late teens or twenties in good health. Some clones in this sample may be carry-over from other donors' samples.

The CDR3 sequence: CASSQEDTGELFF. CDR3 nucleotide sequence: TGCGCCAGCAGCCAAGAGGACACCGGGGAGCTGTTTTTT. V and J are TRBV4-1 and TRBJ2-2; no firm D call. CDR1 and CDR2 (germline): MGHRA, YSYEKL. V was shortened by 0 bases and J by 3 bases, with 2 bases between the two germline ends. The CDR3 has 13 amino acids.

This clone has a single count. The gene calls are TRBV11-2 and TRBJ1-3; weak D call: TRBD1 (5 bases). The V gene's germline CDR1 is SGHAT and CDR2 FQNNGV. The CDR3 has 13 amino acids. V was clipped by 2 bases and J by 8 bases, with 10 bases between them. The CDR3 sequence is CASSLWRDDTIYF. In nucleotides, the CDR3 is TGTGCCAGCAGCTTATGGAGGGACGACACCATATATTTT.

The CDR3 sequence: CASSSRGTTSNEQFF. As DNA, the CDR3 is TGTGCCAGCAGCTCGAGGGGCACTACATCTAATGAGCAGTTCTTC. The chain joins TRBV11-2 to TRBJ2-1; either TRBD1 or TRBD2 may fit D (5 bases each). Trimming took 4 bases from V and 7 from J, leaving 17 bases between them. The CDR3 is made up of 15 amino acids. CDR1 and CDR2 from the germline V gene are SGHAT and FQNNGV.

V is TRBV4-1 and J is TRBJ2-1; 9 bases align to TRBD2. J was trimmed by 15 bases and V by 3 bases; bases with no gene match: 9. The CDR3 is 13 residues long. Germline V gene sequence: CDR1 MGHRA, CDR2 YSYEKL. This chain's CDR3 is CASSQELAGVGFF. Here the CDR3 DNA reads TGCGCCAGCAGCCAGGAACTAGCGGGTGTAGGGTTCTTC.

The count of this clone is one. This sample also contains other DNA sequences that code for the same CDR3. The rearrangement joins TRBV27 to TRBJ1-2; D perhaps matches TRBD1 (6 bases). The CDR3 runs to 13 residues. CDR1 is MNHEY and CDR2 is SMNVEV in the germline V gene (reference sequence). Trimming shortened V by 6 bases and J by 1 base, and 9 bases separated the two germline ends. This chain's CDR3 is CASSRRGNYGYTF. The CDR3 DNA sequence: TGTGCCAGCAGCCGCAGGGGTAACTATGGCTACACCTTC.

The genes are TRBV11-2 and TRBJ2-7, with TRBD2 matching over 10 bases. The CDR3 is 16 residues long. Germline V lookup: CDR1 SGHAT, CDR2 FQNNGV. The V and J ends lost 5 bases and 1 base, in that order; junction bases with no gene match: 8. The DNA for the CDR3 is TGTGCCAGCAGCACCAGGACTAGCGGATCGTCCTACGAGCAGTACTTC. This codes for CASSTRTSGSSYEQYF.

In this sample, this clone turned up a few times. It may be a read error: a sequence one base away is much more abundant. The same CDR3 arises from other DNA sequences in this sample as well. The CDR3 coding sequence is TGTGCCAGCAGCTTAGACGGCTACGAGCAGTACTTC. Amino acids: CASSLDGYEQYF. V gene TRBV11-2 combines with J gene TRBJ2-7; the D is unclear. The CDR3 loop spans 12 amino acids. The germline gives CDR1 SGHAT, CDR2 FQNNGV. V gave up 0 bases and J gave up 3 bases, with 3 bases separating them.

This chain connects TRBV7-9 to TRBJ2-5; perhaps TRBD1 as D (5 bases). Germline CDR1 SEHNR, CDR2 FQNEAQ (reference sequence). Trimming removed 5 bases at V and 4 bases at J, with 14 bases between. The CDR3 loop spans 14 amino acids. In nucleotides, the CDR3 is TGTGCCAGCAGCATAGGGGTTTTTGGAGAGACCCAGTACTTC. This encodes CASSIGVFGETQYF. The full variable domain, in which reference TRBV7-9 and TRBJ2-5 provide the parts outside the CDR3, is DTGVSQNPRHKITKRGQNVTFRCDPISEHNRLYWYRQTLGQGPEFLTYFQNEAQLEKSRLLSDRFSAERPKGSFSTLEIQRTEQGDSAMYLCASSIGVFGETQYFGPGTRLLVL.

The chain recombines TRBV29-1 with TRBJ2-7; 7 positions match TRBD1. CDR1 and CDR2 from the germline V gene are SQVTM and ANQGSEA. V was clipped by 5 bases and J by 2 bases; unmatched bases: 9. The CDR3 length is 14 residues. CDR3 amino acids: CSVSTGERTYEQYF. The DNA for the CDR3 is TGCAGCGTTAGTACAGGGGAGCGTACCTACGAGCAGTACTTC.

The sample holds one count of this clone. The chain uses TRBV5-4 and TRBJ1-2, with 8 bases fitting TRBD1. J was trimmed by 6 bases and V by 2 bases; bases with no gene match: 9. The germline V gene encodes CDR1 SGHNT and CDR2 YYREEE (reference sequence). This CDR3 is 15 amino acids long. The CDR3 spells CASSFNGPGGHGYTF. In DNA, the CDR3 is TGTGCCAGCAGCTTTAACGGTCCAGGGGGCCATGGCTACACCTTC.

The V call is TRBV29-1, the J call TRBJ2-7, with unresolved D. V was clipped by 4 bases and J by 0 bases, with 7 bases between them. Germline V gene lookup returns CDR1 SQVTM and CDR2 ANQGSEA. This CDR3 is 12 amino acids long. CDR3 sequence: CSVGQVSYEQYF. CDR3 sequence (DNA): TGCAGCGTTGGGCAGGTCTCCTACGAGCAGTACTTC.

This clone was observed a few times. The chain employs TRBV27 and TRBJ2-7, with D tentatively TRBD1 (6 bases). The germline V gene has CDR1 MNHEY and CDR2 SMNVEV (reference sequence). The germline V and J ends were trimmed by 3 bases and 0 bases, with 9 bases remaining between them. The CDR3 contains 14 residues. This CDR3 reads CASSLRQASYEQYF. In DNA form, the CDR3 reads TGTGCCAGCAGTTTGCGACAGGCCTCCTACGAGCAGTACTTC.

The gene calls are TRBV5-4 and TRBJ1-2; 8 nucleotides line up with TRBD1. With V trimmed by 0 bases and J by 4 bases, 5 bases remained unmatched. The CDR3 spans 15 residues. Germline V gene data show CDR1 as SGHNT and CDR2 as YYREEE (reference sequence). CDR3 amino acids: CASSLADRAFYGYTF. The CDR3 coding sequence is TGTGCCAGCAGCTTGGCGGACAGGGCCTTCTATGGCTACACCTTC.

The chain combines TRBV27 with TRBJ1-5, with 8 bases identical to TRBD1. The CDR3 spans 12 residues. Germline values: CDR1 MNHEY, CDR2 SMNVEV (reference sequence). V shed 8 bases and J 6 bases; nucleotides not matched to a gene: 3. The CDR3 protein is CASATGGQPQHF. CDR3 sequence (DNA): TGTGCCAGCGCAACAGGGGGTCAGCCCCAGCATTTT.